A selection of T cell receptor beta chains follows, all from one sample in a study of control samples from healthy donors and cancer patients. Clones were sequenced by immunoSEQ multiplex PCR, and TCRdb holds only the in-frame ones, with some missing. The data show around 93,000 clones, approximately 86% seen once. The sequenced sample consisted of blood. The source of these receptors is a man under 40 in good health. CDR3s include the opening cysteine and the closing phenylalanine or tryptophan. Each record gives: CDR3 length, J gene, V gene, D gene, CDR3 protein. The D gene is left open where the match is weak.

length: 15
J: TRBJ2-1
V: TRBV5-1
D: -
CDR3: CASRPPEISYNEQFF

length: 17
J: TRBJ2-3
V: TRBV4-2
D: TRBD2
CDR3: CASSQEGTSAITDTQYF

length: 17
J: TRBJ2-7
V: TRBV18
D: -
CDR3: CASSLTSGQPWGYEQYF

length: 13
J: TRBJ1-3
V: TRBV11-2
D: -
CDR3: CASSLEGGNTIYF

length: 14
J: TRBJ1-4
V: TRBV7-3
D: TRBD1
CDR3: CASSRGQGREKLFF

length: 16
J: TRBJ2-5
V: TRBV4-1
D: -
CDR3: CASSLRPGIYQETQYF

length: 15
J: TRBJ2-7
V: TRBV10-1
D: TRBD2
CDR3: CASSDITGGKYEQYF

length: 15
J: TRBJ2-5
V: TRBV5-1
D: TRBD1
CDR3: CASSWGTGRTETQYF

length: 13
J: TRBJ2-7
V: TRBV11-3
D: -
CDR3: CASSLESGGEQYF

length: 16
J: TRBJ1-1
V: TRBV11-3
D: -
CDR3: CASSLAGRLLNTEAFF